The rows below give T cell receptor beta chains drawn from one sample of a study of CD8+CD57+ T cells in acquired aplastic anemia. TCRdb redid the calling of the reads with MiXCR, one entry per CDR3 protein. In the table there are about 190,000 distinct CDR3 sequences, 54% of which are singletons. Specimen: sorted CD4+, CD8+, or CD8+CD57+ T cells (not recorded which) from PBMCs. Receptors originate from a human donor in good health, serving as a control. CDR3s include the opening cysteine and the closing phenylalanine or tryptophan.

CDR3 protein: CASQTKGQNYSPLHF
CDR3 length: 15
V gene: TRBV25-1
J gene: TRBJ1-6

CDR3 protein: CASSQDRRGSTDTQYF
CDR3 length: 16
V gene: TRBV4-2
J gene: TRBJ2-3

CDR3 protein: CASRDNRRFYTF
CDR3 length: 12
V gene: TRBV6-1
J gene: TRBJ1-2

CDR3 protein: CAIRGANTEAFF
CDR3 length: 12
V gene: TRBV10-3
J gene: TRBJ1-1

CDR3 protein: CASSTGQGTSPLHF
CDR3 length: 14
V gene: TRBV19
J gene: TRBJ1-6

CDR3 protein: CASSGQGAGRPDTGELFF
CDR3 length: 18
V gene: TRBV5-4
J gene: TRBJ2-2

CDR3 protein: CSVVVPVDYEQYF
CDR3 length: 13
V gene: TRBV29-1
J gene: NA

CDR3 protein: CASTQPGARGTGELFF
CDR3 length: 16
V gene: TRBV7-3
J gene: TRBJ2-2

CDR3 protein: CASSTGTSPYEQYF
CDR3 length: 14
V gene: TRBV9
J gene: TRBJ2-7

CDR3 protein: CSVVDRPNNEQFF
CDR3 length: 13
V gene: TRBV29-1
J gene: TRBJ2-1

CDR3 protein: CASSQETGTSDGYTF
CDR3 length: 15
V gene: TRBV4-2
J gene: TRBJ1-2

CDR3 protein: CASNQGEAFF
CDR3 length: 10
V gene: TRBV12-3/TRBV12-4
J gene: TRBJ1-1

CDR3 protein: CSAPKRGTDFGSPLHF
CDR3 length: 16
V gene: TRBV20-1
J gene: TRBJ1-6

CDR3 protein: CSASIPGTGPYEQYF
CDR3 length: 15
V gene: TRBV20-1
J gene: TRBJ2-7

CDR3 protein: CASSVDLASAEAFF
CDR3 length: 14
V gene: TRBV9
J gene: TRBJ1-1

CDR3 protein: CATSDGPHSRYEQYF
CDR3 length: 15
V gene: TRBV24-1
J gene: TRBJ2-7

CDR3 protein: CASSQVGLGTSSGNTIYF
CDR3 length: 18
V gene: TRBV4-2
J gene: TRBJ1-3

CDR3 protein: CASSVGRGNGYTF
CDR3 length: 13
V gene: TRBV9
J gene: TRBJ1-2

CDR3 protein: CASSPQTSGGAKSYEQYF
CDR3 length: 18
V gene: TRBV3-1
J gene: TRBJ2-7

CDR3 protein: CASSNIGREIVGELFF
CDR3 length: 16
V gene: TRBV7-2
J gene: TRBJ2-2

CDR3 protein: CAWRRTYYEQYF
CDR3 length: 12
V gene: TRBV30
J gene: TRBJ2-7

CDR3 protein: CASNAGTGGINQPQHF
CDR3 length: 16
V gene: TRBV10-2
J gene: TRBJ1-5

CDR3 protein: CSASLSADYNEQFF
CDR3 length: 14
V gene: TRBV20-1
J gene: TRBJ2-1

CDR3 protein: CASSQEATSSVVDTQYF
CDR3 length: 17
V gene: TRBV4-1
J gene: TRBJ2-3

CDR3 protein: CASSSSGGHYGYTF
CDR3 length: 14
V gene: TRBV5-1
J gene: TRBJ1-2

CDR3 protein: CAWSFGTGFYEQYF
CDR3 length: 14
V gene: TRBV30
J gene: TRBJ2-7

CDR3 protein: CASSWTGATYGYTF
CDR3 length: 14
V gene: TRBV2
J gene: TRBJ1-2

CDR3 protein: CATSRDREDTQYF
CDR3 length: 13
V gene: TRBV15
J gene: TRBJ2-3

CDR3 protein: CSVRAGNEQFF
CDR3 length: 11
V gene: TRBV29-1
J gene: TRBJ2-1

CDR3 protein: CSAPGNTEETQYF
CDR3 length: 13
V gene: TRBV20-1
J gene: TRBJ2-5

CDR3 protein: CASSLRGSGANVLTF
CDR3 length: 15
V gene: TRBV5-1
J gene: TRBJ2-6

CDR3 protein: CASSLEGLVETQYF
CDR3 length: 14
V gene: TRBV4-3
J gene: TRBJ2-5

CDR3 protein: CASSLSRQGAGAGTDTQYF
CDR3 length: 19
V gene: TRBV7-9
J gene: TRBJ2-3

CDR3 protein: CASGGARDEQYF
CDR3 length: 12
V gene: TRBV7-6
J gene: TRBJ2-7

CDR3 protein: CASSRTGGIGGSGYTF
CDR3 length: 16
V gene: TRBV6-5
J gene: TRBJ1-2

CDR3 protein: CASSCRTEASSPLHF
CDR3 length: 15
V gene: TRBV7-6
J gene: TRBJ1-6

CDR3 protein: CASSQGPSDYNEQFF
CDR3 length: 15
V gene: TRBV4-3
J gene: TRBJ2-1

CDR3 protein: CASSLGVGTYEQYF
CDR3 length: 14
V gene: TRBV11-3
J gene: TRBJ2-7

CDR3 protein: CASSLAGRGGNGYTF
CDR3 length: 15
V gene: TRBV7-3
J gene: TRBJ1-2

CDR3 protein: CATSRAGTGFGPYGYTF
CDR3 length: 17
V gene: TRBV15
J gene: TRBJ1-2